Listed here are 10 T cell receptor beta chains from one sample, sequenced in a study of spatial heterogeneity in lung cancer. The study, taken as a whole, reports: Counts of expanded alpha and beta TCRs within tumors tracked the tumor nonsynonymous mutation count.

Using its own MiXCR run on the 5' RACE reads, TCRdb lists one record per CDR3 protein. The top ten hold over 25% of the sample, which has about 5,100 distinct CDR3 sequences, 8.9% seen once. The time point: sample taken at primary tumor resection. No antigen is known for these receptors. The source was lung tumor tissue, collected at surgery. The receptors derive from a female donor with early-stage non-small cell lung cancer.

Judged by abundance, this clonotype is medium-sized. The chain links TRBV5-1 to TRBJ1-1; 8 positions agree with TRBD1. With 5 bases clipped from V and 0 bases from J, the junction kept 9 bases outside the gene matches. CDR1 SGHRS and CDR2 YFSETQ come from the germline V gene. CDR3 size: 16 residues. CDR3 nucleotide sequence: TGCGCCAGCAGATACGGAAACAGGGGGATGAACACTGAAGCTTTCTTT. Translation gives CASRYGNRGMNTEAFF.

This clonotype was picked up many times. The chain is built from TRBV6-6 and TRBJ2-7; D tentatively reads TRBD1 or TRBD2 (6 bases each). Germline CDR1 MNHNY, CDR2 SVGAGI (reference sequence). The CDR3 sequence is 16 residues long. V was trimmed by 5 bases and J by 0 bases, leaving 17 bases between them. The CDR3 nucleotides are TGTGCCAGCAGTAAGACGGGGGCGCATACCTCCTACGAGCAGTACGTC. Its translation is CASSKTGAHTSYEQYV.

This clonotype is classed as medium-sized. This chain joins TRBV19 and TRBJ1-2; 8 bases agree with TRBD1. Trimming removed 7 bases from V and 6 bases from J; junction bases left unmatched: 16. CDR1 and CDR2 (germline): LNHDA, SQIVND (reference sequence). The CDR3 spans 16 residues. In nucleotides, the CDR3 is TGTGCCAGTACTTCCGGACAGGGCGGGGGAAAAGATGGCTACACCTTC. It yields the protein CASTSGQGGGKDGYTF. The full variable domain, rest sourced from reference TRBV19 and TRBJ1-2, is DGGITQSPKYLFRKEGQNVTLSCEQNLNHDAMYWYRQDPGQGLRLIYYSQIVNDFQKGDIAEGYSVSREKKESFPLTVTSAQKNPTAFYLCASTSGQGGGKDGYTFGSGTRLTVV.

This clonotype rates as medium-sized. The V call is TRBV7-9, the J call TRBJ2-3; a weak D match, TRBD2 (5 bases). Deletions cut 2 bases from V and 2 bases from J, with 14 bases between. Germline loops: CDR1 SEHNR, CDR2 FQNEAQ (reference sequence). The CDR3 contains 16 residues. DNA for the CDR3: TGTGCCAGCAGCTTAACCCCCCCGGGATACACAGATACGCAGTATTTT. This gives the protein CASSLTPPGYTDTQYF.

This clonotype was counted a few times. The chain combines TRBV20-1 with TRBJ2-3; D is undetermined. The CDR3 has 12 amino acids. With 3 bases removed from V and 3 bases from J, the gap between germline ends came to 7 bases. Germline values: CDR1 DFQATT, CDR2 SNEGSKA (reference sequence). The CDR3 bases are TGCAGTGCTAGCCCTTCAACAGATACGCAGTATTTT. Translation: CSASPSTDTQYF.

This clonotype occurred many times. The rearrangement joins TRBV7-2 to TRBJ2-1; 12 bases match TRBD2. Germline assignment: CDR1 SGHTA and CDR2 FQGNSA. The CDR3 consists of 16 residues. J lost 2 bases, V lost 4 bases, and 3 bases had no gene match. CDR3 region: CASSSPSGRAYNEQFF. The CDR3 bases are TGTGCCAGCAGCTCCCCTAGCGGGAGGGCCTACAATGAGCAGTTCTTC.

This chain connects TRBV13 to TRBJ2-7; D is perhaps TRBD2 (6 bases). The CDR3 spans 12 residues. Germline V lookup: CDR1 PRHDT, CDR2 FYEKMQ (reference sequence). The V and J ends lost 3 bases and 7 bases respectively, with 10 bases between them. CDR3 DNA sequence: TGTGCCAGCAGCTTCGCGGGATGGGAGCAGTACTTC. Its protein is CASSFAGWEQYF.

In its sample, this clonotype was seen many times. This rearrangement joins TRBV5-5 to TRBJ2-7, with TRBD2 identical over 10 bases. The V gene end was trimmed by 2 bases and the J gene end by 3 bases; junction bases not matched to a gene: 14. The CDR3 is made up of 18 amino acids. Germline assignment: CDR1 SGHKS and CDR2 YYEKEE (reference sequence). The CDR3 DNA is TGTGCCAGCAGCTTAAGTGGGCATCTAGCGGGAGAAGTCTACGAGCAGTACTTC. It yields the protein CASSLSGHLAGEVYEQYF.

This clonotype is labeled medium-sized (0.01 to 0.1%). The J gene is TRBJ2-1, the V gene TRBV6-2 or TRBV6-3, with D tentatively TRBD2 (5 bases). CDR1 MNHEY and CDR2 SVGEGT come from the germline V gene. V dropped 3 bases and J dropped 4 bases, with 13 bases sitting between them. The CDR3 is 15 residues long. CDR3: CASSYEVRGYNEQFF. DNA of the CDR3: TGTGCCAGCAGTTATGAGGTTCGGGGTTACAATGAGCAGTTCTTC.

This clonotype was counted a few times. CDR3 region: CSAGSYSLAKNIQYF. CDR3 DNA: TGCAGTGCAGGATCCTATTCCCTAGCCAAAAACATTCAGTACTTC. The chain recombines TRBV20-1 with TRBJ2-4; the D is unclear. The length of the CDR3 is 15 residues. Germline assignment: CDR1 DFQATT and CDR2 SNEGSKA (reference sequence). V was clipped by 6 bases and J by 0 bases, with 15 bases between them.